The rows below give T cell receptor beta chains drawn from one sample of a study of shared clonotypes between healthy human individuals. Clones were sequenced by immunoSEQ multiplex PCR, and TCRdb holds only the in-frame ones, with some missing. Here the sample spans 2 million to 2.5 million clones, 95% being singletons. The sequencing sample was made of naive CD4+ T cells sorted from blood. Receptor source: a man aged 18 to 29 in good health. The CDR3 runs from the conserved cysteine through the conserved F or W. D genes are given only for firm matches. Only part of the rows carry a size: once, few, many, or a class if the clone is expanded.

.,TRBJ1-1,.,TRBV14,TGTGCCAGCAGCCAAGGACCCCGCGGGCTCAGGATAACTGAAGCTTTCTTT,CASSQGPRGLRITEAFF
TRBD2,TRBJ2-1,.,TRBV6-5,TGTGCCAGCAGTTCGTTAGCGGGGGGGCGCAATGAGCAGTTCTTC,CASSSLAGGRNEQFF
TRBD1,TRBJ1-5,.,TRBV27,TGTGCCAGCAGTCTACAGGGGGCATTGGGGCCCCAGCATTTT,CASSLQGALGPQHF
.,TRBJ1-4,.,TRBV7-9,TGTGCCAGCAGCATAGTTGGAGGGGTTAATGAAAAACTGTTTTTT,CASSIVGGVNEKLFF
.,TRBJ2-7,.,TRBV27,TGTGCCAGTTGTGGGGGCCCGCCTGGCTCCTACGAGCAGTACTTC,CASCGGPPGSYEQYF
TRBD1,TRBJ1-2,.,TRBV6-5,TGTGCCAGCAGACAACTGACAGGGTTCAATGGCTACACCTTC,CASRQLTGFNGYTF
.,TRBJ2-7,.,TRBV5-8,TGTGCCAGCTCCATCCTGACGGACGAGCAGTACTTC,CASSILTDEQYF
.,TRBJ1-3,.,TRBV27,TGTGCCAGCAGTTTATCAGCAGTCTCTGGAAACACCATATATTTT,CASSLSAVSGNTIYF
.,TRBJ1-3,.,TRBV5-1,TGCGCCAGCAGCTTGACAGACTCTGGAAACACCATATATTTT,CASSLTDSGNTIYF
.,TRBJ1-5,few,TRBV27,TGTGCCAGCAGTTTAGGAGTATTCAATCAGCCCCAGCATTTT,CASSLGVFNQPQHF
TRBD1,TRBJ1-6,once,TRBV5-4,TGTGCCAGCAGCTCAGACAGGGGGGGTAATTCACCCCTCCACTTT,CASSSDRGGNSPLHF
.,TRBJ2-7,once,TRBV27,TGTGCCAGCAGTTCCACTGACAGGAACTCCTACGAGCAGTACTTC,CASSSTDRNSYEQYF
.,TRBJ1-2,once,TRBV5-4,TGTGCCAGCAGCTTACGGCAGGTCTATGGCTACACCTTC,CASSLRQVYGYTF
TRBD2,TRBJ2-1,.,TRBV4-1,TGCGCCAGCAGCCAAGAGTCCGGGACTACCCTTGGAAATGAGCAGTTCTTC,CASSQESGTTLGNEQFF
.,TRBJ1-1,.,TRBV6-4,TGTGCCAGCAGTGCCGAAGGGACCACTGAAGCTTTCTTT,CASSAEGTTEAFF
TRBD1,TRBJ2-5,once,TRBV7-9,TGTGCCAGCAGCCTCCGGGACAGGGCTTTCACGGAGACCCAGTACTTC,CASSLRDRAFTETQYF
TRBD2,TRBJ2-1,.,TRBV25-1,TGTGCCAGCAGTGAATATAGTTCAGCGGGGACTAAGTTCTTC,CASSEYSSAGTKFF
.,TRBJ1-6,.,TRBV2,TGTGCCAGCAGTGGGGGCGGGGACCCCTATAATTCACCCCTCCACTTT,CASSGGGDPYNSPLHF
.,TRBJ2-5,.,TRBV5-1,TGCGCCAGCGCGTGGGGGTCACAAGAGACCCAGTACTTC,CASAWGSQETQYF
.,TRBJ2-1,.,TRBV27,TGTGCCAGCAGTTTCACTAGGAGAGGCCGAGAGTTCTTC,CASSFTRRGREFF
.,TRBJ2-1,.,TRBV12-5,TGTGCTAGTGGTTTGGTCAGGCAGGCCCATGAGCAGTTCTTC,CASGLVRQAHEQFF
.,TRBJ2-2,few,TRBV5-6,TGTGCCAGCAGCTTGGCCGCTTCGCCGCCCGGGGAGCTGTTTTTT,CASSLAASPPGELFF
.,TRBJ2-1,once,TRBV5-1,TGCGCCAGCAGCACCATACCGGGATCCTCCTACAATGAGCAGTTCTTC,CASSTIPGSSYNEQFF
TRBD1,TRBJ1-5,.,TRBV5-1,TGCGCCAGCAGCTTGGCCCCGACAGGGAACAATCAGCCCCAGCATTTT,CASSLAPTGNNQPQHF
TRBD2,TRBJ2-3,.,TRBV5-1,TGCGCCAGCAGCCAAATCGGGACTAGCGGGGGCCTCCGCACAGATACGCAGTATTTT,CASSQIGTSGGLRTDTQYF
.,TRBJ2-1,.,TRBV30,TGTGCCTGGAGTTTGGATAGGGCAAGACAGTTCTTC,CAWSLDRARQFF
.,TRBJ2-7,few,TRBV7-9,TGTGCCAGCAGCTTAAGAGGGTGGGACGAGCAGTACTTC,CASSLRGWDEQYF
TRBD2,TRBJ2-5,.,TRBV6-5,TGTGCCAGCAGACGCGGGGGAAGCGGAGAGACCCAGTACTTC,CASRRGGSGETQYF
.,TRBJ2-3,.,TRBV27,TGTGCCAGCAGCCAGGACGTGAATTCGGTCGATACGCAGTATTTT,CASSQDVNSVDTQYF
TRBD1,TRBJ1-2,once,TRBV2,TGTGCCAGCTCTCGGAGACAGGGTGGATATGGCTACACCTTC,CASSRRQGGYGYTF
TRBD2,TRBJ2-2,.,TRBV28,TGTGCCAGCAGTTTGGCGGGGGAGGTCGGGGAGCTGTTTTTT,CASSLAGEVGELFF
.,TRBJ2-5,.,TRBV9,TGTGCCAGCAGTAATACACGTGGAGAGACCCAGTACTTC,CASSNTRGETQYF
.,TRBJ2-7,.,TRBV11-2,TGTGCCAGCGGCACGGGACTCACCTACGAGCAGTACTTC,CASGTGLTYEQYF
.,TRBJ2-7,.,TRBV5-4,TGTGCCAGCAGCTCAAAAGAGATGTCTCACTACGAGCAGTACTTC,CASSSKEMSHYEQYF
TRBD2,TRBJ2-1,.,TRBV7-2,TGTGCCAGCAGCCAACGACCGGGGGGGCTCTACAATGAGCAGTTCTTC,CASSQRPGGLYNEQFF
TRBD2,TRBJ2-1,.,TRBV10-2,TGCGCCAGCAGTGAGTCAGAGACTAGCCGAGGGAATGAGCAGTTCTTC,CASSESETSRGNEQFF
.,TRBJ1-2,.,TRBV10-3,TGTGCCATCAGTGAGTGGGGGACACTGTCGGGCTATGGCTACACCTTC,CAISEWGTLSGYGYTF
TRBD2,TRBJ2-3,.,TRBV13,TGTGCCAGCAGCCCCCACTCGGGACTACCTCTCCCAGATACGCAGTATTTT,CASSPHSGLPLPDTQYF
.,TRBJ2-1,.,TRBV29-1,TGCAGCGTTAATCTGGGGAAATACAATGAGCAGTTCTTC,CSVNLGKYNEQFF
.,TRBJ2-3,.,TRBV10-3,TGTGCCATCAGTCGGACTACAGATACGCAGTATTTT,CAISRTTDTQYF
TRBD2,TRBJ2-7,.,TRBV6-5,TGTGCCAGCGTCAGCACTAGCGGACAATTCGGCGAGCAGTACTTC,CASVSTSGQFGEQYF
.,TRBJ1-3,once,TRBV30,TGTGCCTGGAGTAGCTCTGGAAACACCATATATTTT,CAWSSSGNTIYF
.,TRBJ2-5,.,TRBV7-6,TGTGCCAGCAGCTCCACAGGGAAACAAGAGACCCAGTACTTC,CASSSTGKQETQYF
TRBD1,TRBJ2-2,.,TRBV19,TGTGCCAGTAGTATAGGCGGGGACAGGGTGAATACCGGGGAGCTGTTTTTT,CASSIGGDRVNTGELFF
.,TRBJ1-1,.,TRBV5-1,TGCGCCAGCGGAGAGAACACTGAAGCTTTCTTT,CASGENTEAFF
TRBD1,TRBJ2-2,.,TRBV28,TGTGCCAGCATAAGGGGGCAGAACACCGGGGAGCTGTTTTTT,CASIRGQNTGELFF
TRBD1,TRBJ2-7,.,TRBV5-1,TGCGCCAGCAGCTTGGTTGGGACAGACCGCTACGAGCAGTACTTC,CASSLVGTDRYEQYF
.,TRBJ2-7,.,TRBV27,TGTGCCAGCAGTCGGCCATCCAATGTGCAGTACTTC,CASSRPSNVQYF
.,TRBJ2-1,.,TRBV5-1,TGCGCCAGCAGCTTGAGGACAGATGCTACCTACAATGAGCAGTTCTTC,CASSLRTDATYNEQFF
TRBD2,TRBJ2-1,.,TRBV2,TGTGCCAGCTTGGGGGCACTAGCGGGGGATAGTTTGTACAATGAGCAGTTCTTC,CASLGALAGDSLYNEQFF
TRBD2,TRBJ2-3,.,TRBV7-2,TGTGCCAGCAGCCCTCGGTATAGCGGGAGGGGGGATACGCAGTATTTT,CASSPRYSGRGDTQYF
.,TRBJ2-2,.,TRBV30,TGTGCCTGGAGTGTAAACGTGAACACCGGGGAGCTGTTTTTT,CAWSVNVNTGELFF